Each of the 13 T cell receptor beta chains below was sequenced from the same sample in a study of blood T cell repertoires in COVID-19. Produced via immunoSEQ multiplex PCR; TCRdb's table is partial and in-frame only. The profile shows 250,000 or so clones, around 89% of them singletons. Material: peripheral blood. The receptors were sampled from a woman between 55 and 75 years old with COVID-19, enrolled during active disease.

The chain recombines TRBV6-2 or TRBV6-3 with TRBJ1-5; TRBD1 agrees at 7 bases. The CDR3 contains 16 residues. Germline loops: CDR1 MNHEY, CDR2 SVGEGT. V was clipped by 4 bases and J by 2 bases; unmatched bases: 8. The CDR3 loop is CASSSRQGPGNQPQHF. CDR3 nucleotide sequence: TGTGCCAGCAGTTCCCGACAGGGTCCGGGCAATCAGCCCCAGCATTTT.

V gene TRBV10-3 combines with J gene TRBJ1-1; 8 nucleotides match TRBD1. The V gene's germline CDR1 is ENHRY and CDR2 SYGVKD. The ends lost 2 bases at V and 1 base at J; junction bases unmatched: 6. The CDR3 totals 16 residues. This CDR3 is CAISEPPGQANTEAFF. The CDR3 region has the DNA TGTGCCATCAGTGAGCCTCCGGGACAGGCGAACACTGAAGCTTTCTTT.

This chain links TRBV27 with TRBJ2-7, with D maybe TRBD1 (6 bases). The CDR3 contains 13 residues. Germline lookup yields CDR1 MNHEY and CDR2 SMNVEV (reference sequence). Between the trimmed V and J ends, which lost 8 bases and 4 bases, there was a span of 15 bases. This chain's CDR3 is CASRYRVMYEQYF. CDR3 in DNA: TGTGCCAGCCGATACAGGGTCATGTACGAGCAGTACTTC.

V gene TRBV6-5 combines with J gene TRBJ1-4; 7 bases align to TRBD1. The CDR3 sequence is 14 residues long. Germline assignment: CDR1 MNHEY and CDR2 SVGAGI. Trimming removed 6 bases from V and 2 bases from J; junction bases left unmatched: 3. The CDR3 is CASSATGTNEKLFF. The CDR3 DNA reads TGTGCCAGCAGCGCGACAGGGACTAATGAAAAACTGTTTTTT.

This clone was recorded once. This chain connects TRBV19 to TRBJ1-5; TRBD1 matches at 7 bases. The CDR3 covers 14 residues. The ends lost 6 bases at V and 3 bases at J; junction bases unmatched: 5. Germline CDR1 LNHDA, CDR2 SQIVND (reference sequence). The chain's CDR3 is CASRYDRDNQPQHF. In DNA, the CDR3 is TGTGCCAGTAGATACGACAGGGACAATCAGCCCCAGCATTTT.

On this clone: This sequence may be a read error, since a much larger clone differs from it by one base. The identical CDR3 is also encoded by other nucleotide sequences in the sample. The chain couples TRBV3-1 (or the pseudogene TRBV3-2) to TRBJ1-1, with a tentative D call TRBD1 (5 bases). CDR3 length: 12 amino acids. The ends were cut back, 4 bases at V and 4 bases at J, with 7 bases in the middle. Germline V lookup: CDR1 LGHDT, CDR2 YNNKEL (reference sequence). CDR3 bases: TGTGCCAGCAGCCCGGGGGGCACTGAAGCTTTCTTT. It translates to CASSPGGTEAFF.

V and J are TRBV7-9 and TRBJ1-1; D may be TRBD1 (5 bases). The CDR3 has 14 residues. CDR1 is SEHNR and CDR2 is FQNEAQ in the germline V gene (reference sequence). Trimming removed 0 bases from V and 1 base from J, with 6 bases in between. The chain's CDR3 is CASSLAGPNTEAFF. The CDR3, as DNA: TGTGCCAGCAGCTTAGCGGGGCCGAACACTGAAGCTTTCTTT.

The V and J genes are TRBV5-4 and TRBJ1-1, with D maybe TRBD1 (6 bases). In germline, CDR1 is SGHNT, CDR2 YYREEE (reference sequence). The CDR3 runs to 14 residues. Trimming took 1 base from V and 5 from J, leaving 12 bases between them. The CDR3 here is CASSLIGGGTEAFF. In DNA form, the CDR3 reads TGTGCCAGCAGCTTGATAGGGGGGGGAACTGAAGCTTTCTTT.

The rearrangement joins TRBV5-4 to TRBJ1-2, with 10 bases aligning to TRBD1. With V trimmed by 4 bases and J by 4 bases, 10 bases remained unmatched. This CDR3 spans 16 amino acids. Germline loops: CDR1 SGHNT, CDR2 YYREEE (reference sequence). DNA for the CDR3: TGTGCCAGCAGCGAGAGTCTGGGACAGGGGACCTATGGCTACACCTTC. It encodes CASSESLGQGTYGYTF.

In this sample, this clone turned up once. This sequence joins TRBV4-1 and TRBJ1-1, with 9 bases that match TRBD1. The germline V gene has CDR1 MGHRA and CDR2 YSYEKL. Germline trimming cut 5 bases from V and 2 bases from J; bases unmatched to any gene: 9. The CDR3 totals 16 residues. The CDR3 DNA follows: TGCGCCAGCAGCTTTCGCCCACAGGGGGCTAACACTGAAGCTTTCTTT. This sequence encodes CASSFRPQGANTEAFF.

V is TRBV5-1 and J is TRBJ2-7, with 7 bases lining up with TRBD2. Looked up from germline, CDR1 is SGHRS and CDR2 is YFSETQ. The CDR3 covers 15 residues. V was clipped by 0 bases and J by 3 bases; unmatched bases: 6. The CDR3 spells CASSLEAGDVYEQYF. Here the CDR3 DNA reads TGCGCCAGCAGCTTGGAGGCGGGGGACGTCTACGAGCAGTACTTC.

V is TRBV5-1 and J is TRBJ1-2, with 8 positions matching TRBD1. V lost 4 bases and J lost 8; bases outside the gene matches: 10. This CDR3 has 14 amino acids. Germline CDR1 is SGHRS and CDR2 is YFSETQ. As DNA, the CDR3 is TGCGCCAGCAGCGGGTCAGGGGGCGCGGGCGGCTACACCTTC. As protein: CASSGSGGAGGYTF.

The CDR3 region is CATSNLNGGAADTQYF. CDR3 DNA sequence: TGTGCCACCAGCAACCTAAACGGAGGGGCCGCAGATACGCAGTATTTT. The rearrangement links TRBV15 to TRBJ2-3, with D tentatively TRBD2 (6 bases). The CDR3 length is 16 residues. V gave up 4 bases and J gave up 4 bases, with 18 bases separating them. Germline V gene data show CDR1 as LNHNV and CDR2 as YYDKDF (reference sequence).